This TCR beta chain was identified during a study of blood T cells in healthy people across ages. Study-wide results and limits: Naive CD4+ cells and diversity were both higher in long-lived donors than in aged donors.

The CDR3 is 15 amino acids. The germline V and J ends were trimmed by 0 bases and 0 bases, with 9 bases remaining between them. The germline CDR1 and CDR2 sequences are SGHRS and YFSETQ. PCR was performed a second time for about 6 to 12 cycles using a sample-barcoded 5' primer and a J-beta primer mix. TCRdb reanalysed the 5' RACE reads using MiXCR and keeps one entry per CDR3 protein. Of 1.8 million or so distinct CDR3 sequences detected, 35% to 50% appear once; the ten largest clones hold 23%. This clonotype was seen more than once but under ten times. Its antigen is not known. What was sequenced was blood. The chain employs TRBV5-1 and TRBJ2-5; D call uncertain. The clonotype originates from a human donor in good health. The CDR3 sequence is CASSLVSWYQETQYF. The CDR3 DNA is TGCGCCAGCAGCTTGGTGTCGTGGTACCAAGAGACCCAGTACTTC.